The table lists the clone carrying this T cell receptor beta chain with many counts. RNA transcripts provided the template for amplifying TCR beta CDR3 regions. HTBI primers were employed in first-round RT-PCR, then a second-round multiplex PCR followed. TCRdb re-analysed the multiplex PCR reads in MiXCR, keeping a single row per CDR3 protein. Here the sample spans approximately 500,000 distinct CDR3 sequences, over 13% being singletons. This sample stems from a study of Graves' ophthalmopathy and Graves' hyperthyroidism. Patients were diagnosed from clinical symptoms, serum thyroxine, TRAb, thyroid ultrasound and orbital computed tomography. The TCR was taken from a woman in her 30s with Graves' ophthalmopathy. The specimen sequenced was blood.

The CDR3 region is CASSQEETGWKDYGYTF. CDR3 bases: TGCGCCAGCAGCCAAGAGGAGACAGGGTGGAAGGACTATGGCTACACCTTC. V gene TRBV4-1 combines with J gene TRBJ1-2; 7 bases fit TRBD1. Germline V CDR1 and CDR2: MGHRA, YSYEKL. The CDR3 spans 17 residues. Trimming cost V 0 bases and J 3 bases; bases outside gene matches: 10.